The present entry profiles one TCR beta chain with its context. This sample was included in a study of control samples from healthy donors and cancer patients. Trimming removed 4 bases from V and 4 bases from J; junction bases left unmatched: 6. The germline V gene encodes CDR1 SGHRS and CDR2 YFSETQ. The CDR3 is 14 amino acids. TCRdb's copy holds only in-frame clones and misses some; the assay was immunoSEQ multiplex PCR. The sample comprises about 120,000 clones, 80% to 95% of which are singletons, and approximately 0.58% rests with the top ten. This TCR derives from a man older than 75 with head and neck cancer. Sequencing was carried out using PBMCs. This sequence joins TRBV5-1 and TRBJ2-5, with 8 bases that match TRBD2. CDR3 region: CASSPGTSRETQYF. CDR3 bases: TGCGCCAGCAGCCCGGGGACTAGTAGAGAGACCCAGTACTTC.